The source of this TCR beta chain is a study of CD8 T cells in Susac syndrome. The V and J ends lost 4 bases and 7 bases respectively, with 10 bases between them. CDR3 length: 12 residues. Germline V gives CDR1 MDHEN, CDR2 SYDVKM. A quantity of about 0.5 to 1 ug RNA underwent reverse transcription using random hexamers. TCR beta CDR3 was amplified by immunoSEQ covering 54 Vbeta and 13 Jbeta. One entry per CDR3 protein, called by TCRdb with MiXCR from the immunoSEQ multiplex PCR reads. The table shows roughly 80,000 distinct CDR3 sequences, with roughly 90% occurring only once. The chain recombines TRBV28 with TRBJ1-1; D unclear. This TCR derives from a human donor with multiple sclerosis. Material: CD8+ T cells from PBMCs. The CDR3 DNA follows: TGTGCCAGCAGTTATCCTTCAGTTGAAGCTTTCTTT. Protein: CASSYPSVEAFF.